This TCR beta chain was identified in a study of blood T cell repertoires in COVID-19. As for the study in general: The United States, Italy and Spain provided the acute and convalescent COVID-19 samples.

The CDR3 sequence is 14 residues long. After removal of 6 bases from V and 6 bases from J, the junction contained 6 bases not matched to a gene. The germline V gene encodes CDR1 KGHDR and CDR2 SFDVKD. Assay: immunoSEQ multiplex PCR; the TCRdb copy retains only in-frame clones and omits some. The table includes 10,000 to 15,000 clones, approximately 83% detected once. The sample was peripheral blood. This chain links TRBV24-1 with TRBJ1-4, with 7 nucleotides matching TRBD1. The receptor was isolated from a man aged 40-49 years with active or convalescent COVID-19. This chain's CDR3 is CATSNTGDDEKLFF. The CDR3 nucleotides read TGTGCCACCAGTAATACAGGGGACGATGAAAAACTGTTTTTT.